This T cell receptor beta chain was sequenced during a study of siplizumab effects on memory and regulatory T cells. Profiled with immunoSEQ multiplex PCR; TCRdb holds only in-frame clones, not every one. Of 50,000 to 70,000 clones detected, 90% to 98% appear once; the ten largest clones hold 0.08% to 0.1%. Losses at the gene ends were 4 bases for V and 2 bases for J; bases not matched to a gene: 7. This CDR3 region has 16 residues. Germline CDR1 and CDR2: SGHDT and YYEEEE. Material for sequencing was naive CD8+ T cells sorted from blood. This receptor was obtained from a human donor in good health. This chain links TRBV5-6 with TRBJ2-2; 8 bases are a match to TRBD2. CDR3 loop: CASSHRAGANTGELFF. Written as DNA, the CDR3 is TGTGCCAGCAGCCACAGAGCGGGGGCCAACACCGGGGAGCTGTTTTTT. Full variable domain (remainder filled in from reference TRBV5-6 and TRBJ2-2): DAGVTQSPTHLIKTRGQQVTLRCSPKSGHDTVSWYQQALGQGPQFIFQYYEEEERQRGNFPDRFSGHQFPNYSSELNVNALLLGDSALYLCASSHRAGANTGELFFGEGSRLTVL.